Listed below are T cell receptor beta chains from one sample, sequenced in a study of T cell repertoires in cytomegalovirus infection. TCRdb passed the reads through MiXCR, listing each CDR3 protein once. The repertoire holds some 680,000 distinct CDR3 sequences, with less than 40% as singletons. Sequenced input: PBMCs. The origin of the receptors is a human donor in good health (CMV status not recorded). Some clones in this sample may be carry-over from other donors' samples. Each CDR3 is given with its conserved first and last residue. A D gene is named only where the DNA matches it firmly. Clone size appears in some rows only: once, few, many, or a class for an expanded clone.

V gene: TRBV6-2/TRBV6-3; clone size: -; D gene: -; J gene: TRBJ1-5; CDR3 DNA: TGTGCCAGCAGTTTTACAGGGATAGGTCAGCCCCAGCATTTT; CDR3 protein: CASSFTGIGQPQHF
V gene: TRBV25-1; clone size: -; D gene: -; J gene: TRBJ1-2; CDR3 DNA: TGTGCCACCATAGGGGGGATCTATGGCTACACCTTC; CDR3 protein: CATIGGIYGYTF
V gene: TRBV5-1; clone size: few; D gene: TRBD1; J gene: TRBJ1-4; CDR3 DNA: TGCGCCAGCAGCCGGGACAGTACTTATAATGAAAAACTGTTTTTT; CDR3 protein: CASSRDSTYNEKLFF
V gene: TRBV7-6; clone size: many; D gene: TRBD1; J gene: TRBJ2-7; CDR3 DNA: TGTGCCAGCAGCCCCAGGACAGGGAAGTCCCACGAGCAGTACTTC; CDR3 protein: CASSPRTGKSHEQYF
V gene: TRBV28; clone size: -; D gene: TRBD1; J gene: TRBJ1-2; CDR3 DNA: TGTGCCAGCAGTCCCCCCCAAGGGGGCAGCTATGGCTACACCTTC; CDR3 protein: CASSPPQGGSYGYTF
V gene: TRBV7-2; clone size: few; D gene: -; J gene: TRBJ2-3; CDR3 DNA: TGTGCCAGCAACGTAGTAGAAACCGATACGCAGTATTTT; CDR3 protein: CASNVVETDTQYF
V gene: TRBV20-1; clone size: -; D gene: TRBD1; J gene: TRBJ2-1; CDR3 DNA: TGCAGTGCTAGACCGGTCCAGGGGGCCTACAATGAGCAGTTCTTC; CDR3 protein: CSARPVQGAYNEQFF
V gene: TRBV7-2; clone size: many; D gene: -; J gene: TRBJ2-3; CDR3 DNA: TGTGCCAGCAGCTTACCCCCCGGGGGCGGCACAGATACGCAGTATTTT; CDR3 protein: CASSLPPGGGTDTQYF
V gene: TRBV7-3; clone size: few; D gene: TRBD2; J gene: TRBJ2-3; CDR3 DNA: TGTGCCAGCAGCAATAGCGGGGGCCCAGATACGCAGTATTTT; CDR3 protein: CASSNSGGPDTQYF
V gene: TRBV12-3/TRBV12-4; clone size: many; D gene: -; J gene: TRBJ1-4; CDR3 DNA: TGTGCCAGCAGCTCCGCAGGGTGGGCTAATGAAAAACTGTTTTTT; CDR3 protein: CASSSAGWANEKLFF
V gene: TRBV6-2/TRBV6-3; clone size: few; D gene: -; J gene: TRBJ2-5; CDR3 DNA: TGTGCCAGCAGTTACGGCGTAGGTGGCGAGACCCAGTACTTC; CDR3 protein: CASSYGVGGETQYF
V gene: TRBV6-1; clone size: -; D gene: TRBD2; J gene: TRBJ2-3; CDR3 DNA: TGTGCCAGCAGTTTTGCGGGAGGGCCCGCAGATACGCAGTATTTT; CDR3 protein: CASSFAGGPADTQYF
V gene: TRBV6-1; clone size: few; D gene: -; J gene: TRBJ1-4; CDR3 DNA: TGTGCCAGCAGTGGCCTCCAGGGTGGGCAGGATGAAAAACTGTTTTTT; CDR3 protein: CASSGLQGGQDEKLFF
V gene: TRBV19; clone size: -; D gene: TRBD1; J gene: TRBJ1-2; CDR3 DNA: TGTGCCAGTAGTCTACAGGGGGAAGGCTACACCTTC; CDR3 protein: CASSLQGEGYTF
V gene: TRBV12-3/TRBV12-4; clone size: -; D gene: -; J gene: TRBJ1-5; CDR3 DNA: TGTGCCAGCAGTTTAGTAGTGACAGACCTGGACTGGGGCAATCAGCCCCAGCATTTT; CDR3 protein: CASSLVVTDLDWGNQPQHF
V gene: TRBV11-2; clone size: -; D gene: -; J gene: TRBJ2-4; CDR3 DNA: TGTGCCAGCAGCGTAGGGGCCAAAAACATTCAGTACTTC; CDR3 protein: CASSVGAKNIQYF
V gene: TRBV27; clone size: -; D gene: -; J gene: TRBJ1-2; CDR3 DNA: TGTGCCAGCAGTCCCCGGGGACTTTATGGCTACACCTTC; CDR3 protein: CASSPRGLYGYTF
V gene: TRBV7-9; clone size: -; D gene: TRBD1; J gene: TRBJ1-1; CDR3 DNA: TGTGCCAGCAGCCCTAACAGGGGAAAGGACACTGAAGCTTTCTTT; CDR3 protein: CASSPNRGKDTEAFF
V gene: TRBV6-6; clone size: -; D gene: -; J gene: TRBJ1-4; CDR3 DNA: TGTGCCAGCAGTTACTCTTCGGTCGGGGCAGGGAAGAATGAAAAACTGTTTTTT; CDR3 protein: CASSYSSVGAGKNEKLFF
V gene: TRBV28; clone size: -; D gene: -; J gene: TRBJ1-1; CDR3 DNA: TGTGCCAGCAGGTCCATAAACATTGAAGCTTTCTTT; CDR3 protein: CASRSINIEAFF
V gene: TRBV5-1; clone size: -; D gene: -; J gene: TRBJ2-2; CDR3 DNA: TGCGCCAGCCGGCCTGGGACAACCGGGGAGCTGTTTTTT; CDR3 protein: CASRPGTTGELFF
V gene: TRBV7-2; clone size: many; D gene: -; J gene: TRBJ2-2; CDR3 DNA: TGTGCCAGCAGCTTCCGCACTGGGACCGGGGAGCTGTTTTTT; CDR3 protein: CASSFRTGTGELFF
V gene: TRBV11-2; clone size: few; D gene: -; J gene: TRBJ2-7; CDR3 DNA: TGTGCCAGCAGTCCCGGGACAACTGGCTACGAGCAGTACTTC; CDR3 protein: CASSPGTTGYEQYF
V gene: TRBV19; clone size: few; D gene: -; J gene: TRBJ1-1; CDR3 DNA: TGTGCCAGTAGTATCCTCGGCCAAAGGAACACTGAAGCTTTCTTT; CDR3 protein: CASSILGQRNTEAFF
V gene: TRBV19; clone size: once; D gene: -; J gene: TRBJ2-3; CDR3 DNA: TGTGCGGCTAGCCAAAGCACAGATACGCAGTATTTT; CDR3 protein: CAASQSTDTQYF
V gene: TRBV28; clone size: few; D gene: -; J gene: TRBJ1-6; CDR3 DNA: TGTGCCAGCAGTTTACCGGCCTTTAACCCCCACTTT; CDR3 protein: CASSLPAFNPHF
V gene: TRBV11-3; clone size: -; D gene: -; J gene: TRBJ2-2; CDR3 DNA: TGTGCCAGCTCAGGGCCCCGCACCGGGGAGCTGTTTTTT; CDR3 protein: CASSGPRTGELFF